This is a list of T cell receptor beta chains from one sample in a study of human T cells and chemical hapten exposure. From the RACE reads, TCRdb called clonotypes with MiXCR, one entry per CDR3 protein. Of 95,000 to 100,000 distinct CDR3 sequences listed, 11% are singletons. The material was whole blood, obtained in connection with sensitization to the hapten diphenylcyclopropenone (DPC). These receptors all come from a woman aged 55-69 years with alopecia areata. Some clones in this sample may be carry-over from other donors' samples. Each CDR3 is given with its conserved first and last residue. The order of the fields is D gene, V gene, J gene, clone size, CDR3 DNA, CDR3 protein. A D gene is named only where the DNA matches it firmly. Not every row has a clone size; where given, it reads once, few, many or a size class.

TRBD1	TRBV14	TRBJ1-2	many	TGTGCCAGCAGCCTCCCGGGACAGGGGCAACATGGCTACACCTTC	CASSLPGQGQHGYTF
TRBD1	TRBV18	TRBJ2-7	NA	TGTGCCAGCTCACCATTACCCGATGGGACAGGGAGAACCTACGAGCAGTACTTC	CASSPLPDGTGRTYEQYF
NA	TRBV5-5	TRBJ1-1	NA	TGTGCCAGCAGCTTGGAAGGGATGGCTTTCTTT	CASSLEGMAFF
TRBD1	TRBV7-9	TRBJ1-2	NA	TGTGCCAGCAGCCCCGATTTGGACAGGGATGGCTACACCTTC	CASSPDLDRDGYTF
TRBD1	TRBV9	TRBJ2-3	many	TGTGCCTGCGGGCGAGGGGGACAGGGCACAGATACGCAGTATTTT	CACGRGGQGTDTQYF
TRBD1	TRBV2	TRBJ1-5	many	TGTGCCAGCAGTGTGAGAGGACAGGCGCATCAGCCCCAGCATTTT	CASSVRGQAHQPQHF
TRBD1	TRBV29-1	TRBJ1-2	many	TGCAGCGTTGCCAGAACAGGGGCTAACTATGGCTACACCTTC	CSVARTGANYGYTF
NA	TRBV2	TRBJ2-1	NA	TGTGCCAGCAGTGCGCAGGGCGGGTACAATGAGCAGTTCTTC	CASSAQGGYNEQFF
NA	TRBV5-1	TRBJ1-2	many	TGCGCCAGCAGCTTGGCCGGGACCGCCGGAACCTATGGCTACACCTTC	CASSLAGTAGTYGYTF
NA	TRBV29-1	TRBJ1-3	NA	TGCAGCGTTGGGACCGCGGGTAACACCATATATTTT	CSVGTAGNTIYF
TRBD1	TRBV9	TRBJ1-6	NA	TGTGCCAGCAGCGCGACAGGGGGAGTGTATTCACCCCTCCACTTT	CASSATGGVYSPLHF
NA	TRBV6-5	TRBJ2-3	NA	TGTGCCAGCAGTTATCAGACAGGGAGGTTTAGCACAGATACGCAGTATTTT	CASSYQTGRFSTDTQYF
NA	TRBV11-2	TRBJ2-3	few	TGTGCCAGCAGCCGCGACAGACAGTACACAGATACGCAGTATTTT	CASSRDRQYTDTQYF
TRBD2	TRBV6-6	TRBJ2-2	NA	TGTGCCAGCAGTGGGACTAGCGTAGGTTCCGGGGAGCTGTTTTTT	CASSGTSVGSGELFF
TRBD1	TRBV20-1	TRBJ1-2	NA	TGCAGTGCTACCGAGTTCGGGGACAGCTCTAACTATGGCTACACCTTC	CSATEFGDSSNYGYTF
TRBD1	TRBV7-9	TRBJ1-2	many	TGTGCCAGCAGCAGAGGACAGGATGGCTACACCTTC	CASSRGQDGYTF
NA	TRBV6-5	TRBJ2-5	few	TGTGCCAGCCGCAATACCCGCTCACCTGTTCCCGGGACCCAGTACTTC	CASRNTRSPVPGTQYF
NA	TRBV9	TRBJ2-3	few	TGTGCCAGCAGCGTAGGGGGGACCCGCACAGATACGCAGTATTTT	CASSVGGTRTDTQYF
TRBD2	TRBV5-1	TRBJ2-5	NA	TGCGCCAGCAGCTTGGGAGCGGGGGGCTACCAAGAGACCCAGTACTTC	CASSLGAGGYQETQYF
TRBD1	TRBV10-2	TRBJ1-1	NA	TGCGCCAGCAGTGATGCTACAGGGGTTCAGGCTTTCTTT	CASSDATGVQAFF
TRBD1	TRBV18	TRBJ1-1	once	TGTGCCAGCTCACGGGGGACAGGGATAGTCACTGAAGTTTTCTTT	CASSRGTGIVTEVFF
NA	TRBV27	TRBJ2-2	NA	TGTGCCAGCAACTCGAACACCGGGGAGCTGTTTTTT	CASNSNTGELFF
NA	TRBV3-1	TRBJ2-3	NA	TGTGCCAGCAGCCAGATGATGGGTTCGGGTACGCAGTATTTT	CASSQMMGSGTQYF
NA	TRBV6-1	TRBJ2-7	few	TGTGCCAGCAGTAACAGTGCGTTAGGCTACGAGCAGTACTTC	CASSNSALGYEQYF
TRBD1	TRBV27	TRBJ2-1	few	TGTGCCAGCAGGCCAGGACAGGGGGGAGGTGGTGAGCAGTTCTTC	CASRPGQGGGGEQFF
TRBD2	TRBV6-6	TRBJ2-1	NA	TGTGCCTCCACGGGGCACCGGGGGGTAGGATCCTACAATGAGCAGTTCTTC	CASTGHRGVGSYNEQFF
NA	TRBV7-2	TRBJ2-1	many	TGTGCCAGCAGCTTAGCGCAGGTTTCTGGTGAGCAGTTCTTC	CASSLAQVSGEQFF
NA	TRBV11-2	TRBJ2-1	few	TGTGCCAGCAGCTTAGACCCCTCGGGGTTCACTGAGCAGTTCTTC	CASSLDPSGFTEQFF
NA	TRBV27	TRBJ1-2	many	TGTGCCAGCAGTCGAAACATGGGCCCGACTAACTATGGCTACACCTTC	CASSRNMGPTNYGYTF
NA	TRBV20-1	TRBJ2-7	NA	TGCAGTGCTAGGGGTTCAGGGCGGGAGCAGTACTTC	CSARGSGREQYF
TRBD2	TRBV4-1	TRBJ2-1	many	TGCGCCAGCAGCCAAGACCTCCCCGGGACTAGAGTCGGCTCCTACAATGAGCAGTTCTTC	CASSQDLPGTRVGSYNEQFF
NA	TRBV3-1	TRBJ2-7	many	TGTGCCAGCAGCCAAGATTGGGCCGGCTCCTACGAGCAGTACTTC	CASSQDWAGSYEQYF
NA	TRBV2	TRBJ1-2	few	TGTGCCAGCATAGGAGGGAACTATGGCTACACCTTC	CASIGGNYGYTF
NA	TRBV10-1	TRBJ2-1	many	TGCGCCAGCAGTGAGACCCAGATACCCACCGAGCAGTTCTTC	CASSETQIPTEQFF
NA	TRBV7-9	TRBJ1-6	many	TGTGCCAGCAGCACCGACGGGACGGGCTATAATTCACCCCTCCACTTT	CASSTDGTGYNSPLHF
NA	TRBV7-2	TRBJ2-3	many	TGTGCCAGCAGCTTCGCCCCGGCGGGGGCAGGGGATACGCAGTATTTT	CASSFAPAGAGDTQYF